This entry features one T cell receptor (beta chain) sequence. This sample includes further DNA sequences coding for the same CDR3. The naive CD8 population came from CD45RO-negative cells selected for CCR7, without terminally differentiated effector memory CD45RA+ cells. There are 15 residues in the CDR3. V lost 3 bases and J lost 0; bases outside the gene matches: 4. Germline assignment: CDR1 SNHLY and CDR2 FYNNEI. Sequencing used immunoSEQ multiplex PCR; TCRdb keeps in-frame clones, though not all of them. Of about 2.1 million clones listed, around 93% were seen once; the top ten hold approximately 1.7%. This sample was included in a study of shared clonotypes between healthy human individuals.

The J gene is TRBJ1-2, the V gene TRBV2, with 7 bases aligning to TRBD1. This TCR came from a man aged 18 to 30 in good health. Some clones in this sample may be carry-over from other donors' samples. Sequenced sample: naive CD8+ T cells from PBMCs. The CDR3 spells CASSDRTGPNYGYTF. The CDR3 DNA reads TGTGCCAGCAGTGATCGGACAGGACCTAACTATGGCTACACCTTC. The full variable domain, in which reference TRBV2 and TRBJ1-2 provide the parts outside the CDR3, is EPEVTQTPSHQVTQMGQEVILRCVPISNHLYFYWYRQILGQKVEFLVSFYNNEISEKSEIFDDQFSVERPDGSNFTLKIRSTKLEDSAMYFCASSDRTGPNYGYTFGSGTRLTVV.